This T cell receptor (beta chain) comes out of a study of T cells in Graves' hyperthyroidism and ophthalmopathy. Findings and limits, study-wide: Stable hyperthyroidism and ophthalmopathy were separated using 13 V-J signatures.

RNA transcripts yielded amplified TCR beta CDR3 regions. First-round RT-PCR of the TCR CDR3 relied on the HTBI primer set. TCRdb passed the multiplex PCR reads through MiXCR, listing each CDR3 protein once. The sample contains approximately 270,000 distinct CDR3 sequences, more than 14% of which appear only once. Unmatched junction bases numbered 4, after V lost 3 bases and J lost 3 bases. CDR3 length: 14 residues. CDR1 and CDR2 from the germline V gene are DFQATT and SNEGSKA (reference sequence). It was at first hyperthyroidism diagnosis, before any ophthalmopathy symptoms, that the blood sample was taken. 10 ml fresh peripheral blood yielded the PBMCs. This clonotype was counted between two and nine times. Its antigen remains unknown.

The sample was blood. The clonotype originates from a woman in her forties with Graves' hyperthyroidism that later progressed to Graves' ophthalmopathy. V gene TRBV20-1 combines with J gene TRBJ2-1; TRBD2 aligns across 8 bases. The CDR3 spells CSASLSGSYNEQFF. Written as DNA, the CDR3 is TGCAGTGCTAGTCTCAGCGGGAGCTACAATGAGCAGTTCTTC.